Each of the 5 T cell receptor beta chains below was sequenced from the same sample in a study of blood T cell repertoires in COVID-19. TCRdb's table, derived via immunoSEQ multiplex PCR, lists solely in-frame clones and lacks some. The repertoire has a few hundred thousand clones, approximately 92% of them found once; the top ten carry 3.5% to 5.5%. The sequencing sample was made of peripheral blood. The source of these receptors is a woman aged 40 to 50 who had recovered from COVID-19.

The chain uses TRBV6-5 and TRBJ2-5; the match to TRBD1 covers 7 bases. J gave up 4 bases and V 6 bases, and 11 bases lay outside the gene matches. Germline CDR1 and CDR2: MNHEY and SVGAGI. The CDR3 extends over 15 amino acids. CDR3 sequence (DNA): TGTGCCAGCAGCCGTCGGGACAGAATCCGAGAGACCCAGTACTTC. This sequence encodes CASSRRDRIRETQYF.

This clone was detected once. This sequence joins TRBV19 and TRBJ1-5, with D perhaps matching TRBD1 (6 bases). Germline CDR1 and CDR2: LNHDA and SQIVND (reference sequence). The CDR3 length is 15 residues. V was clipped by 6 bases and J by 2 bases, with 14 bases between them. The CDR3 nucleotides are TGTGCCAGTAGGACGACAGGCCTCGGCAATCAGCCCCAGCATTTT. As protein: CASRTTGLGNQPQHF.

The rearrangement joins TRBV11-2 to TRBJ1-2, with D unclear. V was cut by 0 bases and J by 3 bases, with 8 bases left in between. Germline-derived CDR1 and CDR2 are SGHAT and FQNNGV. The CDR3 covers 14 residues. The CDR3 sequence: CASSLELDYYGYTF. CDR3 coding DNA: TGTGCCAGCAGCTTAGAGTTAGACTACTATGGCTACACCTTC.

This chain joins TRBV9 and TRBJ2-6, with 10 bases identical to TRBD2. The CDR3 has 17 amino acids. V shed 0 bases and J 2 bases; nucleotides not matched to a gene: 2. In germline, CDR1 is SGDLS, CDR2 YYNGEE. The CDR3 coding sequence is TGTGCCAGCAGCGTAGCAAGCGGGAGGGCTGGGGCCAACGTCCTGACTTTC. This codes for CASSVASGRAGANVLTF.

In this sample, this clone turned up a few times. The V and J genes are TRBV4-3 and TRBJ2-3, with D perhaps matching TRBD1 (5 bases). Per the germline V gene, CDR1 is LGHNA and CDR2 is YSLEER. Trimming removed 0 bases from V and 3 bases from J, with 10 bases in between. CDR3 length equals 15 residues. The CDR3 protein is CASSQEGVRTDTQYF. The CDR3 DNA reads TGCGCCAGCAGCCAAGAAGGGGTTCGGACAGATACGCAGTATTTT.